One sample yielded the 24 T cell receptor beta chains listed below, sequenced in a study of T cell clusters in autoimmune cytopenias. TRB was amplified by touch-down multiplex PCR, primer pools A and B combined. TCRdb reanalyzed the multiplex PCR reads, giving one entry per CDR3 protein sequence and no DNA. The table lists about 9,500 distinct CDR3 sequences. TRB was amplified from about 270 ng of peripheral blood genomic DNA per sample. The sequenced material came from peripheral blood. The source of these receptors is a human donor with an autoimmune cytopenia or autoimmune hepatitis (not recorded which).

The chain combines TRBV2 with TRBJ1-1. CDR1 and CDR2 from the germline V gene are SNHLY and FYNNEI. The CDR3 loop spans 12 amino acids. The CDR3 sequence is CASKGMATEAFF.

By frequency, this clonotype registers medium-sized. The chain uses TRBV19 and TRBJ1-3; lacking DNA, the TRBD1 call made by TCRdb goes unchecked. The germline CDR1 and CDR2 sequences are LNHDA and SQIVND (reference sequence). The CDR3 extends over 15 amino acids. CDR3 sequence: CASSPDRGSGNTIYF. The full variable domain, in which reference TRBV19 and TRBJ1-3 provide the parts outside the CDR3, is DGGITQSPKYLFRKEGQNVTLSCEQNLNHDAMYWYRQDPGQGLRLIYYSQIVNDFQKGDIAEGYSVSREKKESFPLTVTSAQKNPTAFYLCASSPDRGSGNTIYFGEGSWLTVV.

The chain has TRBV5-1 and TRBJ2-3; lacking DNA, the TRBD2 call made by TCRdb goes unchecked. This CDR3 is built from 16 residues. The germline V gene has CDR1 SGHRS and CDR2 YFSETQ. CDR3 loop: CASSLSALAAADTQYF.

According to its frequency, this clonotype is medium-sized. The chain carries TRBV27 and TRBJ2-2. CDR3 size: 16 residues. CDR1 is MNHEY and CDR2 is SMNVEV in the germline V gene (reference sequence). This CDR3 is CASSLTFFGEPGELFF.

The chain uses TRBV20-1 and TRBJ1-6; TCRdb's D call of TRBD1 is untestable without DNA. There are 15 residues in the CDR3. Looked up from germline, CDR1 is DFQATT and CDR2 is SNEGSKA (reference sequence). The chain's CDR3 is CSARALGSDRSPLHF.

In terms of frequency, this clonotype is medium-sized. The genes are TRBV6-1 and TRBJ1-2; TCRdb returns TRBD1, unconfirmable since there is no DNA. Germline V CDR1 and CDR2: MNHNS, SASEGT. The CDR3 extends over 16 amino acids. This CDR3 reads CASSALPGQANYGYTF.

The chain links TRBV20-1 to TRBJ2-1; TCRdb designates TRBD2, a call that cannot be tested without DNA. Germline V lookup: CDR1 DFQATT, CDR2 SNEGSKA (reference sequence). The CDR3 covers 14 residues. CDR3 protein: CSARLTGAYNEQFF.

The chain joins TRBV28 to TRBJ2-3; TCRdb calls TRBD2, which cannot be checked without DNA. The CDR3 is made up of 16 amino acids. Germline V CDR1 and CDR2: MDHEN, SYDVKM. The CDR3 sequence is CASSLLRGGLSDTQYF.

In terms of frequency, this clonotype is medium-sized (0.01 to 0.1%). V is TRBV27 and J is TRBJ2-2; TCRdb reports TRBD1, a call that lacks DNA to check it against. Germline CDR1 is MNHEY and CDR2 is SMNVEV (reference sequence). This CDR3 comprises 16 residues. The CDR3 sequence is CASREVGTVNTGELFF.

According to its frequency, this clonotype is medium-sized (0.01 to 0.1%). The chain combines TRBV30 with TRBJ1-4; there is no DNA to check the TCRdb D call of TRBD1. CDR1 is GTSNPN, CDR2 SVGIG, per germline (reference sequence). The CDR3 loop spans 15 amino acids. Here the CDR3 reads CAWSVGQPDNEKLFF.

Judged by frequency, this clonotype is medium-sized (0.01 to 0.1%). This chain joins TRBV6-1 and TRBJ2-7. The CDR3 length is 11 residues. Germline CDR1 and CDR2: MNHNS and SASEGT. This CDR3 reads CASTDNYEQYF.

The chain is built from TRBV6-5 and TRBJ2-5; no DNA is available, so the TRBD1 call from TCRdb remains unchecked. Germline V gene data show CDR1 as MNHEY and CDR2 as SVGAGI. The CDR3 covers 14 residues. CDR3 residues: CACAGRRGGETQYF.

This rearrangement joins TRBV6-1 to TRBJ1-6; TCRdb gives TRBD1 as the D gene, but with no DNA this cannot be confirmed. The CDR3 spans 16 residues. Germline lookup yields CDR1 MNHNS and CDR2 SASEGT. The CDR3 here is CATRDSVSSYNSPLHF.

J is TRBJ2-3 and V is TRBV10-3; there is no DNA to check the TCRdb D call of TRBD1. CDR3 length: 16 residues. Germline lookup yields CDR1 ENHRY and CDR2 SYGVKD. The CDR3 sequence: CAITGALQGVCDTQYF.

The chain couples TRBV15 to TRBJ2-2; the TRBD1 assignment by TCRdb is unverifiable without DNA. CDR3 length: 15 amino acids. Per germline, CDR1 LNHNV and CDR2 YYDKDF (reference sequence). This chain's CDR3 is CATSGRTGRTGELFF.

This clonotype counts as medium-sized by frequency. The rearrangement joins TRBV15 to TRBJ1-6; checking the TCRdb D call of TRBD1 is not possible without DNA. Germline-derived CDR1 and CDR2 are LNHNV and YYDKDF (reference sequence). CDR3 length equals 14 residues. CDR3 sequence: CATSGRQDDSPLHF.

The chain links TRBV30 to TRBJ2-1. This CDR3 has 12 residues. The V gene's germline CDR1 is GTSNPN and CDR2 SVGIG (reference sequence). The CDR3 loop reads CAWKIGHNEQFF.

This clonotype registers medium-sized by frequency. The rearrangement joins TRBV29-1 to TRBJ2-7; TCRdb indicates TRBD1, and absent DNA this call remains unverified. The CDR3 is made up of 13 amino acids. Per the germline V gene, CDR1 is SQVTM and CDR2 is ANQGSEA. Here the CDR3 reads CSVRQGPTYEQYF.

The chain uses TRBV18 and TRBJ1-3; TCRdb calls TRBD1, which cannot be checked without DNA. In germline, CDR1 is KGHSH, CDR2 LQKENI. This CDR3 is built from 14 residues. This CDR3 is CASSRDSSGNTIYF.

This clonotype is identified as medium-sized from frequency. This chain connects TRBV10-3 to TRBJ2-5; the D call from TCRdb, TRBD2, cannot be confirmed without DNA. Germline CDR1 is ENHRY and CDR2 is SYGVKD. The CDR3 covers 17 residues. The CDR3 here is CASSRGLAGDVQETQYF.

This chain uses TRBV21-1 with TRBJ1-1; as DNA is missing, the TRBD1 call by TCRdb cannot be tested. TRBV21-1 is listed as a pseudogene. CDR3 length: 15 residues. The CDR3 is CASSKEGTGGTEAFF.

Measured by frequency, this clonotype is medium-sized. This rearrangement joins TRBV5-4 to TRBJ2-1; TCRdb reports TRBD1, a call that lacks DNA to check it against. CDR3 length: 14 residues. CDR1 is SGHNT, CDR2 YYREEE, per germline (reference sequence). The CDR3: CASSLGLAGGEQFF.

The J gene is TRBJ1-2, the V gene TRBV20-1; no DNA is available, so the TRBD1 call from TCRdb remains unchecked. CDR3 length: 14 residues. Germline V gene data show CDR1 as DFQATT and CDR2 as SNEGSKA (reference sequence). The CDR3 loop reads CSADKEGFNYGYTF.

The chain links TRBV19 to TRBJ1-5. This CDR3 comprises 15 residues. The V gene's germline CDR1 is LNHDA and CDR2 SQIVND (reference sequence). The CDR3 sequence: CASSLIGGDNQPQHF.